This TCR beta chain is from a study of shared clonotypes between healthy human individuals. Whole-study context: CD8 memory received one plate per donor, CD8 naive two, CD4 memory three and CD4 naive three. Regarding the study as a whole: Among several donors, about 4.6% of naive CD4 clonotypes were found in common. An effect of sequencing depth on clonotype sharing among donors was expected.

V was cut by 8 bases and J by 3 bases, with 11 bases left in between. Germline CDR1 MDHEN, CDR2 SYDVKM. This CDR3 region has 14 residues. This clone showed up just a few times. Its antigen is unknown. The table came from immunoSEQ multiplex PCR; TCRdb's copy has only in-frame clones and leaves some out. The sample shows over 850,000 clones, around 82% of them seen only once. Sample: memory CD4+ T cells from PBMCs. Subset here: CD45RA-negative fraction. This receptor was obtained from a man aged 18 to 30 in good health. Some clones in this sample may be carry-over from other donors' samples. The chain recombines TRBV28 with TRBJ2-6, with D possibly being TRBD1 (5 bases). The CDR3 DNA is TGTGCCAGCTTTCCAGGGAATGGGGCCAACGTCCTGACTTTC. Translating gives CASFPGNGANVLTF.